What follows are 30 T cell receptor beta chains derived from one specimen sequenced in a study of CD8+ T cells in alopecia areata. Extraction and reverse transcription of RNA yielded cDNA as the sequencing template. Generated by immunoSEQ multiplex PCR, the TCRdb table keeps only in-frame clones and is missing some. The data show hundreds of thousands of clones, approximately 72% seen once. Treatment in this sample: oral pan-JAK inhibitor, 5-10 mg twice daily. The input for sequencing was CD4+ T cells sorted from blood, taken at week 44, from a patient treated with tofacitinib. The source of these receptors is a human donor with alopecia areata.

The V gene is TRBV4-1, the J gene TRBJ2-2, with D unclear. The germline V gene has CDR1 MGHRA and CDR2 YSYEKL. The CDR3 extends over 12 amino acids. V gave up 1 base and J gave up 7 bases, with 4 bases separating them. Here the CDR3 DNA reads TGCGCCAGCAGCCAAGTGAACGGGGAGCTGTTTTTT. Its translation is CASSQVNGELFF.

This clone was counted ten times or more. The rearrangement uses TRBV21-1 and TRBJ1-5. TRBV21-1 is marked as a pseudogene. The CDR3 runs to 14 residues. The CDR3 nucleotides read TGTGCCAGCAGCGATGTTGGGGTACGCCAGCCCCAGCATTTT. This translates into CASSDVGVRQPQHF.

This clone has only one observation. The rearrangement joins TRBV7-2 to TRBJ1-6; weak D call: TRBD1 (5 bases). The germline V gene encodes CDR1 SGHTA and CDR2 FQGNSA. Trimming stripped 6 bases from V and 4 bases from J, with 13 bases between. The CDR3 is 15 residues long. The DNA of the CDR3 is TGTGCCAGCAGGGGGGGGGTCATATATAATTCACCCCTCCACTTT. This gives the protein CASRGGVIYNSPLHF.

The chain couples TRBV7-8 to TRBJ2-1; D remains ambiguous. The V end lost 7 bases, the J end lost 9 bases, and 19 bases lay between the germline ends. The CDR3 is 14 residues long. CDR1 and CDR2 from the germline V gene are SGHVS and FQNEAQ. This CDR3 is CASTKTDGPSEQFF. Written as DNA, the CDR3 is TGTGCCAGCACGAAAACGGACGGACCAAGTGAGCAGTTCTTC.

This chain uses TRBV9 with TRBJ2-7; D ambiguous. In germline, CDR1 is SGDLS, CDR2 YYNGEE. The CDR3 runs 14 residues. V was cut by 1 base and J by 2 bases, with 10 bases left in between. CDR3 protein: CASSVSSKTYEQYF. CDR3 in DNA: TGTGCCAGCAGCGTATCCAGCAAAACCTACGAGCAGTACTTC. Based on the CDR3 plus reference TRBV9 and TRBJ2-7, the full variable domain is DSGVTQTPKHLITATGQRVTLRCSPRSGDLSVYWYQQSLDQGLQFLIQYYNGEERAKGNILERFSAQQFPDLHSELNLSSLELGDSALYFCASSVSSKTYEQYFGPGTRLTVT.

This sequence joins TRBV29-1 and TRBJ1-1; TRBD1 matches at 7 bases. V was clipped by 5 bases and J by 7 bases; unmatched bases: 16. CDR1 is SQVTM and CDR2 is ANQGSEA in the germline V gene. This CDR3 has 15 residues. CDR3 bases: TGCAGCGTTCCCCGGTTTCAGGGGGGTATCGGTGAAGCTTTCTTT. Protein product: CSVPRFQGGIGEAFF.

This clone occurred a few times. The CDR3 sequence: CASREQGGVGETQYF. DNA for the CDR3: TGTGCCAGTAGGGAACAGGGGGGCGTCGGAGAGACCCAGTACTTC. J is TRBJ2-5 and V is TRBV2; 8 bases are a match to TRBD1. V trimming: 9 bases; J trimming: 4 bases; junction bases outside the gene matches: 13. CDR3 length equals 15 residues. CDR1 is SNHLY, CDR2 FYNNEI, per germline.

This clone was detected only a few times. CDR3 protein: CASSLGQGTEAFF. Written as DNA, the CDR3 is TGTGCCAGCAGCTTGGGACAGGGTACTGAAGCTTTCTTT. This chain connects TRBV7-9 to TRBJ1-1, with 9 bases aligning to TRBD1. Per the germline V gene, CDR1 is SEHNR and CDR2 is FQNEAQ (reference sequence). The ends lost 3 bases at V and 5 bases at J; junction bases unmatched: 1. CDR3 size: 13 residues.

V gene TRBV27 combines with J gene TRBJ1-2; D remains ambiguous. The V gene lost 3 bases and the J gene lost 6 bases, with 11 bases spanning the gap. Per germline, CDR1 MNHEY and CDR2 SMNVEV (reference sequence). CDR3 length: 13 residues. CDR3 in DNA: TGTGCCAGCAGTTTTGGGTCTGGGGATGGCTACACCTTC. This translates into CASSFGSGDGYTF.

This clone was observed many times. This chain links TRBV5-1 with TRBJ2-3; TRBD1 aligns across 8 bases. CDR1 is SGHRS and CDR2 is YFSETQ in the germline V gene. This CDR3 comprises 15 residues. Trimming cost V 4 bases and J 2 bases; bases outside gene matches: 6. CDR3 loop: CASSQDRDLTDTQYF. In DNA, the CDR3 is TGCGCCAGCAGCCAGGACAGGGATCTCACAGATACGCAGTATTTT.

This clone came up once. The chain has TRBV11-2 and TRBJ2-5; 12 bases fit TRBD2. Germline CDR1 is SGHAT and CDR2 is FQNNGV. V lost 4 bases and J lost 4; bases outside the gene matches: 7. The length of the CDR3 is 16 residues. The CDR3 coding sequence is TGTGCCAGCAGCTCTAGCGGGGGGGCTCGGGCAGAGACCCAGTACTTC. It specifies CASSSSGGARAETQYF.

V usage is TRBV9 and J usage is TRBJ2-6; a weak D match, TRBD2 (5 bases). The germline gives CDR1 SGDLS, CDR2 YYNGEE. The CDR3 loop spans 18 amino acids. V was shortened by 4 bases and J by 0 bases, with 17 bases between the two germline ends. This CDR3 is CASSLGVRLSSGANVLTF. CDR3 DNA sequence: TGTGCCAGCAGCCTCGGGGTCAGGCTCAGCTCTGGGGCCAACGTCCTGACTTTC. The complete variable domain, with remaining parts taken from reference TRBV9 and TRBJ2-6, reads DSGVTQTPKHLITATGQRVTLRCSPRSGDLSVYWYQQSLDQGLQFLIQYYNGEERAKGNILERFSAQQFPDLHSELNLSSLELGDSALYFCASSLGVRLSSGANVLTFGAGSRLTVL.

The chain combines TRBV6-1 with TRBJ2-2; D is unresolved. Germline CDR1 and CDR2: MNHNS and SASEGT. The CDR3 sequence is 13 residues long. The V gene lost 5 bases and the J gene lost 5 bases, with 9 bases spanning the gap. The DNA of the CDR3 is TGTGCCAGCAGTTTTCGAAAAACCGGGGAGCTGTTTTTT. It is translated as CASSFRKTGELFF.

This chain uses TRBV7-2 with TRBJ2-7; 12 bases fit TRBD2. The length of the CDR3 is 14 residues. Germline CDR1 SGHTA, CDR2 FQGNSA. V lost 7 bases and J lost 4; bases outside the gene matches: 5. The CDR3 bases are TGTGCCAGCACCATACTAGCGGGGGGTTACGAGCAGTACTTC. Its translation: CASTILAGGYEQYF.

The chain links TRBV6-6 to TRBJ1-2; a possible D gene is TRBD1 (5 bases). Germline CDR1 and CDR2: MNHNY and SVGAGI (reference sequence). The CDR3 extends over 12 amino acids. The CDR3 region has the DNA TGTGCGTTGGGGACGGTGAACTATGGCTACACCTTC. As protein: CALGTVNYGYTF.

This clone appeared once. The V gene is TRBV18, the J gene TRBJ1-1; D call uncertain. The CDR3 loop spans 13 amino acids. Trimming cost V 3 bases and J 10 bases, with 15 bases left between them. Germline V gives CDR1 KGHSH, CDR2 LQKENI. CDR3 residues: CASSPSFEGPAFF. In DNA form, the CDR3 reads TGTGCCAGCTCACCGTCTTTCGAAGGCCCAGCTTTCTTT.

The chain couples TRBV30 to TRBJ1-1, with D possibly TRBD1 on 6 matching bases. Germline V gene data show CDR1 as GTSNPN and CDR2 as SVGIG (reference sequence). Trimming shortened V by 4 bases and J by 0 bases, and 12 bases separated the two germline ends. The CDR3 has 14 residues. CDR3 nucleotide sequence: TGTGCCTGGATAAGACAGGCTATGAACACTGAAGCTTTCTTT. It codes for CAWIRQAMNTEAFF.

This clone was found once. The chain employs TRBV5-1 and TRBJ2-6, with D uncertain. V gave up 4 bases and J gave up 0 bases, with 5 bases separating them. Germline CDR1 and CDR2: SGHRS and YFSETQ. The CDR3 is 14 residues long. In DNA, the CDR3 is TGCGCCAGCAGCGAGAGCTCTGGGGCCAACGTCCTGACTTTC. Translation: CASSESSGANVLTF.

This clone was observed a few times. The chain recombines TRBV23-1 with TRBJ1-6; D gene uncertain. TRBV23-1 is given ORF status, its function remaining uncertain. The CDR3 spans 16 residues. V was shortened by 6 bases and J by 8 bases, with 20 bases between the two germline ends. The CDR3 nucleotides read TGCGCCAGCAGGGTACAGTCGGCAGACCCGGATTCACCCCTCCACTTT. It specifies CASRVQSADPDSPLHF.

On this clone itself: The sample holds other DNA sequences that translate to the same CDR3. The chain uses TRBV5-1 and TRBJ2-7, with D possibly being TRBD1 (6 bases). Trimming left V 0 bases short and J 7 bases short, with 11 bases between. The CDR3 length is 13 residues. Germline V lookup: CDR1 SGHRS, CDR2 YFSETQ. In DNA, the CDR3 is TGCGCCAGCAGCTTGGAAACAGGGTGGGAGCAGTACTTC. Translated: CASSLETGWEQYF.

Of note for this clone: Germline is not matched at one junction end, which may reflect a read error. This rearrangement joins TRBV25-1 to TRBJ2-5, with D tentatively TRBD2 (6 bases). Germline CDR1 is MGHDK and CDR2 is SYGVNS. This CDR3 region has 15 residues. CDR3: CTSSEAGRERETQYF. The CDR3 nucleotides are TGTACCAGCAGTGAAGCGGGCAGGGAGAGGGAGACCCAGTACTTC.

This chain links TRBV5-1 with TRBJ2-5, with 7 positions matching TRBD1. The V segment lost 1 base and the J segment 2 bases; nucleotides outside the gene matches: 11. This CDR3 spans 17 amino acids. In germline, CDR1 is SGHRS, CDR2 YFSETQ. CDR3 residues: CASSLFIGRTGQETQYF. The CDR3 nucleotides are TGCGCCAGCAGCTTGTTCATTGGTAGGACAGGACAAGAGACCCAGTACTTC.

The chain's CDR3 is CASSITGSGGASGQETQYF. The CDR3 DNA is TGTGCCAGTAGTATAACCGGTAGCGGGGGGGCCTCGGGCCAAGAGACCCAGTACTTC. The chain is built from TRBV19 and TRBJ2-5; 11 nucleotides line up with TRBD2. The CDR3 is 19 amino acids. Germline CDR1 reads LNHDA; CDR2 reads SQIVND (reference sequence). J was trimmed by 1 base and V by 2 bases; bases with no gene match: 12.

V is TRBV2 and J is TRBJ2-7, with D possibly being TRBD1 (5 bases). Germline V CDR1 and CDR2: SNHLY, FYNNEI. Trimming took 4 bases from V and 3 from J, leaving 10 bases between them. The CDR3 runs 13 residues. DNA of the CDR3: TGTGCCAGCAGTGGACAGCCCTTCTACGAGCAGTACTTC. This gives the protein CASSGQPFYEQYF.

V usage is TRBV2 and J usage is TRBJ1-5; D uncertain. The V end was cut by 4 bases, the J end by 3 bases, with 7 bases between. The CDR3 covers 13 residues. The germline V gene encodes CDR1 SNHLY and CDR2 FYNNEI. CDR3 DNA sequence: TGTGCCAGCAGTGCCGGACCCAATCAGCCCCAGCATTTT. Amino acids: CASSAGPNQPQHF.

The table lists this clone with a count of one. The chain employs TRBV18 and TRBJ1-2; 7 bases align to TRBD1. CDR3 length: 15 residues. CDR1 and CDR2 from the germline V gene are KGHSH and LQKENI. V was pared by 5 bases and J by 3 bases, with 9 bases of the junction left unmatched. The CDR3 nucleotides read TGTGCCAGCTCATCACAACCACAGGGGTACTATGGCTACACCTTC. Translating it yields CASSSQPQGYYGYTF.

This sequence joins TRBV11-1 and TRBJ2-7; 15 nucleotides agree with TRBD2. Per the germline V gene, CDR1 is SGHAT and CDR2 is FQDESV (reference sequence). This CDR3 contains 16 residues. The V and J ends lost 5 bases and 6 bases, in that order; junction bases with no gene match: 8. CDR3 nucleotides: TGTGCCAGCAGCCGAGGACTAGCGGGGGGGCCGATCGAGCAGTACTTC. Protein: CASSRGLAGGPIEQYF.

This clone was detected a few times. The CDR3 nucleotides are TGTGCCAGCAGCTTAAGCGGGGGGGCCATCCCAGATACGCAGTATTTT. Translating gives CASSLSGGAIPDTQYF. The J gene is TRBJ2-3, the V gene TRBV7-3, with TRBD2 matching 9 bases. V lost 1 base and J lost 4; bases outside the gene matches: 6. Germline V gene sequence: CDR1 SGHTA, CDR2 FQGTGA. The CDR3 has 16 amino acids.

This clone has only a few counts. This sequence joins TRBV11-1 and TRBJ1-6; 7 bases line up with TRBD1. CDR3 length: 15 amino acids. Trimming at V came to 7 bases and at J to 0 bases, leaving 3 bases not matched to a gene. The germline gives CDR1 SGHAT, CDR2 FQDESV (reference sequence). CDR3 coding DNA: TGTGCCAGCAACCGGGACAGCTCCTATAATTCACCCCTCCACTTT. Protein: CASNRDSSYNSPLHF.

The chain has TRBV4-2 and TRBJ2-1, with 12 bases identical to TRBD2. Germline V gene lookup returns CDR1 LGHNA and CDR2 YNFKEQ. CDR3 length equals 17 residues. Losses at the gene ends were 1 base for V and 6 bases for J; bases not matched to a gene: 7. DNA for the CDR3: TGTGCCAGCAGCCAAGTGTCAGCTAGCGGGGGGGCCAATGAGCAGTTCTTC. It encodes CASSQVSASGGANEQFF.